The T cell receptor (beta chain) described here comes from a study of cytomegalovirus exposure and HLA in healthy donors. General study points: More clonal expansion characterized HLA-associated TCR beta chains than equally common others in a later analysis. A link between a missense DCLRE1C variant and TCR beta V- and J-gene trimming emerged from a later analysis. A highly shared variant cluster was judged a likely technical artifact. It was only CMV serostatus that was available as immune exposure information.

PCR was performed using 60 Vbeta and 13 Jbeta primers. Profiling relied on immunoSEQ multiplex PCR, and the TCRdb table lists in-frame clones only, not all of them. The data contain over 150,000 clones, 75% to 85% of them singletons. A word on this clone: The target antigen is unknown.

This TCR was sampled from a woman in her 30s in good health and CMV-seronegative. The sample comprised PBMCs.

The DNA of the CDR3 is TGTGCCAGCAGTTTATCTCCCTCCACAGGGACCCACGAGCAGTACTTC. Its protein product is CASSLSPSTGTHEQYF. This chain connects TRBV28 to TRBJ2-7; tentatively, D is TRBD1 (6 bases). The V end lost 1 base, the J end lost 5 bases, and 18 bases lay between the germline ends. The CDR3 is 16 amino acids. Germline V gives CDR1 MDHEN, CDR2 SYDVKM.